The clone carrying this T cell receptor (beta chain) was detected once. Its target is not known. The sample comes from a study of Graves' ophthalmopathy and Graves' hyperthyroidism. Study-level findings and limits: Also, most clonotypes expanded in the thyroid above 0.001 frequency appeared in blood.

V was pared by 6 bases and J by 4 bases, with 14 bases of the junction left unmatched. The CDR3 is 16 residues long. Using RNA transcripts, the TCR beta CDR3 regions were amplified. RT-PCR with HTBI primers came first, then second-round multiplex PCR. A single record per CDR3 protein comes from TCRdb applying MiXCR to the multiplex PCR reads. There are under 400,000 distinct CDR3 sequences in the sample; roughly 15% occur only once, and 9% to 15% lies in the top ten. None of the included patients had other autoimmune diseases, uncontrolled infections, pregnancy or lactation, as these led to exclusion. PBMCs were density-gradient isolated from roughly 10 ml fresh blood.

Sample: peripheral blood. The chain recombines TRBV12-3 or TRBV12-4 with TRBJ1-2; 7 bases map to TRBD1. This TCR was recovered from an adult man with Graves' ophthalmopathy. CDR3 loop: CASRPGATGVRYGYTF. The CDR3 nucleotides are TGTGCCAGCAGACCGGGAGCTACAGGGGTACGCTATGGCTACACCTTC.